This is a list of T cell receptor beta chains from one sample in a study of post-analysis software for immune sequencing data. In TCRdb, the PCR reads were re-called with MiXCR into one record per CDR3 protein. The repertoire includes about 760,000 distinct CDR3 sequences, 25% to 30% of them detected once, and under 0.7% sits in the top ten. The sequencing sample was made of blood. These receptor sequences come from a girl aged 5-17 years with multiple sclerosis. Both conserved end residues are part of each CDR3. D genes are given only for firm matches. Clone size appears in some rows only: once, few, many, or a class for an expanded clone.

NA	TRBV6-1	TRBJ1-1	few	TGTGCCAGCAGAGCATTTGGGGGTGAGACTGAAGCTTTCTTT	CASRAFGGETEAFF
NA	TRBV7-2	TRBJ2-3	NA	TGTGCCAGCAGCTCCATATTGGATACGCAGTATTTT	CASSSILDTQYF
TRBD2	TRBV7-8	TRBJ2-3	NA	TGTGCCAGCAGGAGCGGGAGAGGCGGCGCAGATACGCAGTATTTT	CASRSGRGGADTQYF
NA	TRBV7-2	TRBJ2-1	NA	TGTGCCAGCAGTCGAAACGCCCGCGGGGCTGGTGAGCAGTTCTTC	CASSRNARGAGEQFF
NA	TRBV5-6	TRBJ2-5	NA	TGTGCCAGCAGCCCCCGCGTCCAGGGGCGAGCCCAGTACTTC	CASSPRVQGRAQYF
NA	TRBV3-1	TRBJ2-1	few	TGTGCCAGCAGCCAAGATACATGGTCCTACAATGAGCAGTTCTTC	CASSQDTWSYNEQFF
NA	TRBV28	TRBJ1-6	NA	TGTGCCAGCAGTCTACTCCTAAGTCCCCTCCACTTT	CASSLLLSPLHF
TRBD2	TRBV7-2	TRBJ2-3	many	TGTGCCAGCAGTCGACTAGCGGGTCGCACAGATACGCAGTATTTT	CASSRLAGRTDTQYF
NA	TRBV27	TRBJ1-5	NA	TGTGCCAGCAGTCCCTTACAGGCAATCAATCAGCCCCAGCATTTT	CASSPLQAINQPQHF
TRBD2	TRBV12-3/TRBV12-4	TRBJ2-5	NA	TGTGCCAGCAGTGGCCGACTAGCGGGGCTACAAGAGACCCAGTACTTC	CASSGRLAGLQETQYF
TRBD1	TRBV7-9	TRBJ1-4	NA	TGTGCCAGCAGCTCAGTGGGACAGGGTGGTGAAAAACTGTTTTTT	CASSSVGQGGEKLFF
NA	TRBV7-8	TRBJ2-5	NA	TGTGCCAGCAGCAGGGGACGGCCCCGAGAGACCCAGTACTTC	CASSRGRPRETQYF
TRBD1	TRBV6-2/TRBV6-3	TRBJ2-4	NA	TGTGCCAGCAGTCTGTTGACAGGGGTTTACAAAAACATTCGGTACTTC	CASSLLTGVYKNIRYF
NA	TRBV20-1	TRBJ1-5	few	TGCAGTGCAAGTTCCGGTTTGGGTAGCAATCAGCCCCAGCATTTT	CSASSGLGSNQPQHF
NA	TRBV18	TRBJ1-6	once	TGTGCCAGCTCATCGGACGGCAATAATTCACCCCTCCACTTT	CASSSDGNNSPLHF
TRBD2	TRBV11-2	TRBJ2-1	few	TGTGCCAGCAGCCCACAAGGGACTAGCGGGGCTAGCCGGGAGTTCTTC	CASSPQGTSGASREFF
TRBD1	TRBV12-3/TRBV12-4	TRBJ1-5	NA	TGTGCCAGCAGTTCAGGACAGGGGACATTCAATCAGCCCCAGCATTTT	CASSSGQGTFNQPQHF
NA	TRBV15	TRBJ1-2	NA	TGTGCCACCAGCAGAGGACAGACCTATGGCTACACCTTC	CATSRGQTYGYTF
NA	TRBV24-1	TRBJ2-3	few	TGTGCCACCAGTACGAGGGGCTTCACAGATACGCAGTATTTT	CATSTRGFTDTQYF
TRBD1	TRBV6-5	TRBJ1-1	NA	TGTGCCAGCAGGGCCGGGACAGTGAACACTGAAGCTTTCTTT	CASRAGTVNTEAFF
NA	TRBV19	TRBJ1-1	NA	TGTGCCAGTGCCTCGGACAGACACTCAGAAGCTTTCTTT	CASASDRHSEAFF
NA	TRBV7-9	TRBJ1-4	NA	TGTGCCAGCAGCTTGTCGGGGGCTAAGGCAACTAATGAAAAACTGTTTTTT	CASSLSGAKATNEKLFF
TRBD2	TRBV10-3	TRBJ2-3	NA	TGTGCCATCAGCCAAGGACTAGGAAACACAGATACGCAGTATTTT	CAISQGLGNTDTQYF
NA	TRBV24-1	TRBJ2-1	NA	TGTGCCACCAGTGACCGTAGACTAGTCAGTGAGCAGTTCTTC	CATSDRRLVSEQFF
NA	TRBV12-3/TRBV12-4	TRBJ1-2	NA	TGTGCCAGCAGAAACTACGCGCAGGGGCGATCTGCCTATGGCTACACCTTC	CASRNYAQGRSAYGYTF
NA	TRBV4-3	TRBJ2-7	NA	TGCGCCAGCAGCCAAGATGGGGTCGTCCCTACCTACGAGCAGTACTTC	CASSQDGVVPTYEQYF
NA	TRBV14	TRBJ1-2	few	TGTGCCAGCCGGGACGGATTTAACTATGGCTACACCTTC	CASRDGFNYGYTF
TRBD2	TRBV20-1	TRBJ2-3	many	TGCAGTGCTAGAGAGGCAGCGGGGGTGGAAGATACGCAGTATTTT	CSAREAAGVEDTQYF
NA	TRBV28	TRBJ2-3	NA	TGTGCCAGCAGTTTAGGGGGTTGGGGGGCAGGCACAGATACGCAGTATTTT	CASSLGGWGAGTDTQYF
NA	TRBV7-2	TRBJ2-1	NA	TGTGCCAGCAGCAATTATGGAGGCCGGGCGGAGAGAAATGAGCAGTTCTTC	CASSNYGGRAERNEQFF
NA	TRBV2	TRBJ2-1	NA	TGTGCCAGCAGGCGGGACAGCTCCTACAATGAGCAGTTCTTC	CASRRDSSYNEQFF
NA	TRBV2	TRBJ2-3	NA	TGTGCCAGCAGTGAACTAGTCGGCGGCACAGATACGCAGTATTTT	CASSELVGGTDTQYF
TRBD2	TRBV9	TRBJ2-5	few	TGTGCCAGCAGCTTCCGACTAGCTGGGGAGCAGTACTTC	CASSFRLAGEQYF
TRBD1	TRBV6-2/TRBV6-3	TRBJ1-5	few	TGTGCCAGCAGAGCCGACAGGGGGGATCAGCCCCAGCATTTT	CASRADRGDQPQHF
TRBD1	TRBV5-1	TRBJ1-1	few	TGCGCCAGCAGCCCTTACTGGGACAGGGGCATGAACACTGAAGCTTTCTTT	CASSPYWDRGMNTEAFF
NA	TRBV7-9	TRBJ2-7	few	TGTGCCAGCAGCTCTACCGGGACAATATCCTACGAGCAGTACTTC	CASSSTGTISYEQYF
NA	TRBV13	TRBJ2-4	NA	TGTGCCAGCAGCTGCAGGGGTCTAGGAGAAAACATTCAGTACTTC	CASSCRGLGENIQYF
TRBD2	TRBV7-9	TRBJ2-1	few	TGTGCCAGCAGGGCCGGGACTAGCGCACACAATGAGCAGTTCTTC	CASRAGTSAHNEQFF
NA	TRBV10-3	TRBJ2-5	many	TGTGCCATCAGTGAGTCAGGGCAGGGGCTACAAGAGACCCAGTACTTC	CAISESGQGLQETQYF
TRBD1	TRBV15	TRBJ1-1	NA	TGTGCCACCAGCAGCGACAGGGGAGAAACTGAAGCTTTCTTT	CATSSDRGETEAFF
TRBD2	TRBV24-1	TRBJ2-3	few	TGTGCCACCAGTGACGCTACTAGCGGATACACAGATACGCAGTATTTT	CATSDATSGYTDTQYF
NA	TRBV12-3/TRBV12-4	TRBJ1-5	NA	TGTGCCAGCAGTTTCTACGATAGCAATCAGCCCCAGCATTTT	CASSFYDSNQPQHF
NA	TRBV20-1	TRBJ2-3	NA	TGCAGTGCTAGAGATCTCGGGGGTACGCAGTATTTT	CSARDLGGTQYF
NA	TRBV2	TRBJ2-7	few	TGTGCCAGCAGAGGACGGTATAGCGGCTACGAGCAGTACTTC	CASRGRYSGYEQYF
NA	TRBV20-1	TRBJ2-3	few	TGCAGTGCCCCCACAGATACGCAGTATTTT	CSAPTDTQYF
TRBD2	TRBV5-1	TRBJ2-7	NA	TGCGCCAGCAGCTTGACTGGGGTAGTTTCGGGACTAGGAACCTACGAGCAGTACTTC	CASSLTGVVSGLGTYEQYF
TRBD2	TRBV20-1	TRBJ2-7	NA	TGCAGTGCTTGGACTAGCGGGAATCCGAACTACGAGCAGTACTTC	CSAWTSGNPNYEQYF
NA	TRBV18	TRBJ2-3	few	TGTGCCAGCGGCCCAGTCGGCGGCGATGCCACAGATACGCAGTATTTT	CASGPVGGDATDTQYF
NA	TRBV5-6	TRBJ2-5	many	TGTGCCAGCAGCCCGCTTCGGGATATTAAAGAGACCCAGTACTTC	CASSPLRDIKETQYF
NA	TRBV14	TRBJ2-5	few	TGTGCCAGCAGCCAAGTTACACGGCGGCAGGGTGAAGAGACCCAGTACTTC	CASSQVTRRQGEETQYF
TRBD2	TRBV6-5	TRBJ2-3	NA	TGTGCCAGCAGTTACTGGCGGGGGGGCACAGATACGCAGTATTTT	CASSYWRGGTDTQYF
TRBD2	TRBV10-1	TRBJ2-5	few	TGCGCCAGCGCTAGCGGGAAGCTGGGCGAGACCCAGTACTTC	CASASGKLGETQYF
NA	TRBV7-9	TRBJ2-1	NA	TGTGCCAGCAGCTTAGACTCCTTTGGGTACGGGGACAATGAGCAGTTCTTC	CASSLDSFGYGDNEQFF